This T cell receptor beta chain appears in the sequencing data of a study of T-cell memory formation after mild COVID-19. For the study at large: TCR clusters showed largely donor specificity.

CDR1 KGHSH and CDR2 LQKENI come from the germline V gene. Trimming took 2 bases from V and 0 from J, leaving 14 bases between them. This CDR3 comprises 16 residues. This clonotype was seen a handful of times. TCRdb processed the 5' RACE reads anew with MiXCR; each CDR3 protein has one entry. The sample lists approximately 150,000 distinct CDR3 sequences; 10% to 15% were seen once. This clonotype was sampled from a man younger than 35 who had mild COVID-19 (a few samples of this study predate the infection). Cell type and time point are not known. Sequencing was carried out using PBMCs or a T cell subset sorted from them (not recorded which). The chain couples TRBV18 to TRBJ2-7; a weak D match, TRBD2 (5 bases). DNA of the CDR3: TGTGCCAGCTCACCAATAGGCGGGCGGAGCTCCTACGAGCAGTACTTC. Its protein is CASSPIGGRSSYEQYF.